This TCR beta chain came from a study of cytomegalovirus exposure and HLA in healthy donors. Findings and caveats of the study: An analysis that was carried out later associated approximately 15,000 TCR beta sequences with HLA alleles at 0.05 false discovery rate. Immune exposure was documented only through CMV serostatus. An analysis done earlier found most TCR beta V segments productive about 87% or about 30% of the time.

Use of 60 Vbeta and 13 Jbeta primers characterized the PCR. Profiled with immunoSEQ multiplex PCR; TCRdb holds only in-frame clones, not every one. This table holds approximately 130,000 clones, about 77% found once. V was shortened by 5 bases and J by 3 bases, with 4 bases between the two germline ends. This CDR3 comprises 10 residues. Germline assignment: CDR1 SQVTM and CDR2 ANQGSEA. Turning to this clone: Its antigen is currently unknown.

This sequence was found in a man aged 50-60 years in good health and CMV-seronegative. Sequenced material: PBMCs. This chain uses TRBV29-1 with TRBJ1-1; D call uncertain. The CDR3 spells CSVRDTEAFF. DNA of the CDR3: TGCAGCGTTCGGGACACTGAAGCTTTCTTT.